The present entry profiles one T cell receptor beta chain with its context. What it recognizes is unknown. Method: immunoSEQ multiplex PCR; TCRdb's copy keeps in-frame clones and lacks some. The sample consists of more than 100,000 clones, 90% of them appearing once. The CDR3 totals 14 residues. The V end was cut by 6 bases, the J end by 0 bases, with 11 bases between. Per the germline V gene, CDR1 is MNHNY and CDR2 is SVGAGI (reference sequence). This entry is derived from a study of T cell responses to AZD1222 COVID-19 vaccine. Study results and caveats: Spike-specific TCR breadth rose after two AZD1222 doses, and depth rose as well. Spike-spanning, vaccine-associated CD4 TCRs were dominant at 160-218 and 743-854.

Sequences were derived from peripheral blood, sampled on day 0 of AZD1222 vaccination. The origin of this receptor is an adult in good health. The chain recombines TRBV6-6 with TRBJ1-1; D gene unclear. In nucleotides, the CDR3 is TGTGCCAGCAGCCCAGTGGCCATGAACACTGAAGCTTTCTTT. Translation: CASSPVAMNTEAFF.